This TCR beta chain was found in a study of B cell selection in AIRE deficiency. Study conclusions and caveats: Around 33% of healthy-shared Treg sequences were found among patient Tconv cells.

Regulatory T cells were sorted as CD4+CD25hiCD127low/negative. This clone came up once. Its antigen is unknown. With 3 bases clipped from V and 2 bases from J, the junction kept 6 bases outside the gene matches. Germline lookup yields CDR1 KGHSH and CDR2 LQKENI. CDR3 size: 16 residues. TCRdb's table, derived via immunoSEQ multiplex PCR, lists solely in-frame clones and lacks some. This table holds 11,000 to 15,000 clones, approximately 94% found once. The specimen was Tregs sorted from PBMCs. V usage is TRBV18 and J usage is TRBJ2-7; 11 nucleotides match TRBD1. The sequence was collected from a human donor with AIRE deficiency. This CDR3 reads CASSPSGTGGTYEQYF. The DNA for the CDR3 is TGTGCCAGCTCACCCTCCGGGACAGGGGGGACCTACGAGCAGTACTTC.